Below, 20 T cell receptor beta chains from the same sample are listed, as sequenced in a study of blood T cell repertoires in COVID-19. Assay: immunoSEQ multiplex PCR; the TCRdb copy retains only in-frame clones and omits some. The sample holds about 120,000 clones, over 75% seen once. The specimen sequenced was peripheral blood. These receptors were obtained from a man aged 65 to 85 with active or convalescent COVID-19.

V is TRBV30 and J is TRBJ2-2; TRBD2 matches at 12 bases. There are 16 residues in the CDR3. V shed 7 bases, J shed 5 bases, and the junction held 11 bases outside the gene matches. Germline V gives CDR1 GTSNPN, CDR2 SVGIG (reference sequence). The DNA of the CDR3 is TGTGCCTCCTACCTAGCGGGAGGGCCGGGGACCGGGGAGCTGTTTTTT. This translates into CASYLAGGPGTGELFF.

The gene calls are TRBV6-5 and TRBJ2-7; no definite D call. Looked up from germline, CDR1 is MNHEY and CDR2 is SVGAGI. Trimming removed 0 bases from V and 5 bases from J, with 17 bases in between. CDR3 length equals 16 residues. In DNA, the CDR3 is TGTGCCAGCAGTTACTCGAGGCCGGATAACGGTCACGAGCAGTACTTC. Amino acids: CASSYSRPDNGHEQYF.

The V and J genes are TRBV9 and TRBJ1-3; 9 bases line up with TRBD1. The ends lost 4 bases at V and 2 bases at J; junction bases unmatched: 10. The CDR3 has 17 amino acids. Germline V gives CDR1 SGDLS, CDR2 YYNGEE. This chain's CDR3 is CASSPEQGAKPGNTIYF. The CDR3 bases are TGTGCCAGCAGCCCGGAACAGGGGGCCAAGCCTGGAAACACCATATATTTT.

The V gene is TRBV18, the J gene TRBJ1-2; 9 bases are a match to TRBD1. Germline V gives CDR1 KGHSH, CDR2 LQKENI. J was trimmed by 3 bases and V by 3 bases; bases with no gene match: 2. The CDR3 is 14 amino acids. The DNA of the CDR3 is TGTGCCAGCTCACCCACAGGGGGCGACTATGGCTACACCTTC. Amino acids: CASSPTGGDYGYTF.

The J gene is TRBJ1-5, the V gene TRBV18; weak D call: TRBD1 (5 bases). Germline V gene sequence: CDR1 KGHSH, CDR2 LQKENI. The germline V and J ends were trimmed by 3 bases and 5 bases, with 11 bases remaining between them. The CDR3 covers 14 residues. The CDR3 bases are TGTGCCAGCTCACCTGGGACTCAAGATCAGCCCCAGCATTTT. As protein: CASSPGTQDQPQHF.

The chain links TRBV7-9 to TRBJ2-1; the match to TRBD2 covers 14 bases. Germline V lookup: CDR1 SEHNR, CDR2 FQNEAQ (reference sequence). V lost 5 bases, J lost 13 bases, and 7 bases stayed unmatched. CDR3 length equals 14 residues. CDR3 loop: CASSPGTSGSIQFF. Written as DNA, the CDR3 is TGTGCCAGCAGCCCCGGGACTAGCGGGAGTATTCAGTTCTTC.

This CDR3 reads CASSLQDTEAFF. For the CDR3, the DNA is TGTGCCAGCAGTTTACAGGACACTGAAGCTTTCTTT. The chain links TRBV12-3 or TRBV12-4 to TRBJ1-1; D remains ambiguous. The CDR3 totals 12 residues. V was trimmed by 2 bases and J by 3 bases, leaving 4 bases between them.

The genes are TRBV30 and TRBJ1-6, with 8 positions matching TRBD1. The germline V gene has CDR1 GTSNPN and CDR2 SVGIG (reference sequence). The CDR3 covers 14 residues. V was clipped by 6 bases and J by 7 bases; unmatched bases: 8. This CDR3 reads CACRSTGGNSPLHF. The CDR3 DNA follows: TGTGCCTGCCGATCAACAGGGGGAAATTCACCCCTCCACTTT.

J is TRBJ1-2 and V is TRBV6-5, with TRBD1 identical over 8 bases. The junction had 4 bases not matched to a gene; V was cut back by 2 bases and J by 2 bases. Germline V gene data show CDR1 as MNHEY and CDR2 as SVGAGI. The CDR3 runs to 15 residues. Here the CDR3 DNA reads TGTGCCAGCAGTTACGCCGGGACAGGAAACTATGGCTACACCTTC. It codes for CASSYAGTGNYGYTF.

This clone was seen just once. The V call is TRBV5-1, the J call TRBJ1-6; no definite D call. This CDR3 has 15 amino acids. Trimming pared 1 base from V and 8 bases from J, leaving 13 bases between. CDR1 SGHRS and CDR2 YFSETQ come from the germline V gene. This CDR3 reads CASSLSPPPDSPLHF. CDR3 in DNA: TGCGCCAGCAGCTTGAGCCCACCCCCGGATTCACCCCTCCACTTT. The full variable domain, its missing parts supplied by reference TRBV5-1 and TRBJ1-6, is KAGVTQTPRYLIKTRGQQVTLSCSPISGHRSVSWYQQTPGQGLQFLFEYFSETQRNKGNFPGRFSGRQFSNSRSEMNVSTLELGDSALYLCASSLSPPPDSPLHFGNGTRLTVT.

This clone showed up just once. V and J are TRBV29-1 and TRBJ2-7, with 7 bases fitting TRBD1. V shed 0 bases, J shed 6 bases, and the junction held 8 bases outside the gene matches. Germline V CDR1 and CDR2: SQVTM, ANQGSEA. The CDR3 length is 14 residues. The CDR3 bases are TGCAGCGTTGAAGAGACAGGGTCGGCGGGCGAGCAGTACTTC. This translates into CSVEETGSAGEQYF.

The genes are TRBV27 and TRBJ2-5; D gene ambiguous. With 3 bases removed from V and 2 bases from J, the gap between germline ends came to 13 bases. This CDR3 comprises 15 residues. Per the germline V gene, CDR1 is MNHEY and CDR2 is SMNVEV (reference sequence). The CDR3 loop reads CASSFTYPTQETQYF. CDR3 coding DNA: TGTGCCAGCAGTTTCACCTATCCGACTCAAGAGACCCAGTACTTC.

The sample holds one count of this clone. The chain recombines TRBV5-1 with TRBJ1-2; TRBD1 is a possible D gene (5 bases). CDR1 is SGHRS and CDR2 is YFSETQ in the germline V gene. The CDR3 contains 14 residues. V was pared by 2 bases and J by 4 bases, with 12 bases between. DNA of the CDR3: TGCGCCAGCAGCTTTTCAGACAGTACCTATGGCTACACCTTC. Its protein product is CASSFSDSTYGYTF.

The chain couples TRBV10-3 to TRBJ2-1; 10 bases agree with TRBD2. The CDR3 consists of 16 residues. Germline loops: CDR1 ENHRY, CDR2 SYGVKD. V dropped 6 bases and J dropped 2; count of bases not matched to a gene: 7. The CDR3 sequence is CAISTSGNPPYNEQFF. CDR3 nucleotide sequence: TGTGCCATCAGCACTAGCGGGAATCCCCCCTACAATGAGCAGTTCTTC.

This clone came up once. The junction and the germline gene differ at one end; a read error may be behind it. The CDR3 nucleotides are TGTGCTAGCAGCTCAGCGGGAGGCGGCACAGATACGCAGTATTTT. Its protein is CASSSAGGGTDTQYF. The rearrangement links TRBV7-7 to TRBJ2-3; 9 nucleotides match TRBD2. The CDR3 is made up of 15 amino acids. The germline CDR1 and CDR2 sequences are SSHAT and FNYEAQ (reference sequence).

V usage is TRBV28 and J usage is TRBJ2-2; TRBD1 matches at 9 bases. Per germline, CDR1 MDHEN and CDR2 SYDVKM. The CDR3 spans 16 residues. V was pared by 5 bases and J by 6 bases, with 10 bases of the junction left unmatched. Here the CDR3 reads CASSTSPGQGAGELFF. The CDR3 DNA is TGTGCCAGCAGTACTAGCCCGGGACAGGGCGCCGGGGAGCTGTTTTTT.

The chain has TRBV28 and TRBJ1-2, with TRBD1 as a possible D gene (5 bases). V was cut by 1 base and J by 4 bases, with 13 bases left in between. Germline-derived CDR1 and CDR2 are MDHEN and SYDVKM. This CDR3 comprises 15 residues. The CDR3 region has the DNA TGTGCCAGCAGTTTATCCAATACAGGATTCTATGGCTACACCTTC. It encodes CASSLSNTGFYGYTF.

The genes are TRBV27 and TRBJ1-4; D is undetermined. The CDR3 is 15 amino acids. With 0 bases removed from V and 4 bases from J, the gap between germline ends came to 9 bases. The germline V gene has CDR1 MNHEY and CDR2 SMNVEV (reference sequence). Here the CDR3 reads CASSLSATFNEKLFF. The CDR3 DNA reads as TGTGCCAGCAGTTTATCGGCCACCTTTAATGAAAAACTGTTTTTT.

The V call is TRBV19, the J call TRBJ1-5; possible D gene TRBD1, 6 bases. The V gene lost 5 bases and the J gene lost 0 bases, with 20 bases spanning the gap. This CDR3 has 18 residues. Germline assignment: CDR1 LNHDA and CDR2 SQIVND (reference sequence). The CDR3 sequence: CASSPRGGRKYSNQPQHF. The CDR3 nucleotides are TGTGCCAGTAGTCCAAGGGGGGGTAGAAAATATAGCAATCAGCCCCAGCATTTT.

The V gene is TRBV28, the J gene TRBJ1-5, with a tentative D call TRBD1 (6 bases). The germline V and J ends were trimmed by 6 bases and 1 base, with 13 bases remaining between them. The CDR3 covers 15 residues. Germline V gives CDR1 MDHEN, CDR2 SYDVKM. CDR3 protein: CASSPYRASNQPQHF. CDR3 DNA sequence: TGTGCCAGCAGCCCTTACAGGGCAAGCAATCAGCCCCAGCATTTT.